This T cell receptor beta chain is from a study of T cell responses to AZD1222 COVID-19 vaccine. Turning to the study itself: Pooling was applied to second doses at about 4 or about 12 weeks. Overall study findings and caveats: Donors were chiefly white British, with a greater number of females, and clonal diversity was perhaps underestimated. Only a handful of people who got AZD1222 tested seropositive at baseline. Spike-wide vaccine-associated CD4 TCRs dominated at 160-218 and 743-854.

A remark on this clone: Its antigen is not known.

The CDR3 spans 14 residues. Trimming removed 6 bases at V and 1 base at J, with 12 bases between. The germline V gene encodes CDR1 SNHLY and CDR2 FYNNEI. The protocol was immunoSEQ multiplex PCR, while the TCRdb copy is restricted to in-frame clones and leaves out a portion. This sample carries roughly 140,000 clones, over 75% of them seen once, and the ten largest clones take around 1.6%. This sample comprised peripheral blood, obtained on day 0 of AZD1222 vaccination. This TCR came from an adult in good health. The J gene is TRBJ1-1, the V gene TRBV2; D not certain. The CDR3 nucleotides are TGTGCCAGCAGCACGGACTGGAGGAACACTGAAGCTTTCTTT. This sequence encodes CASSTDWRNTEAFF.